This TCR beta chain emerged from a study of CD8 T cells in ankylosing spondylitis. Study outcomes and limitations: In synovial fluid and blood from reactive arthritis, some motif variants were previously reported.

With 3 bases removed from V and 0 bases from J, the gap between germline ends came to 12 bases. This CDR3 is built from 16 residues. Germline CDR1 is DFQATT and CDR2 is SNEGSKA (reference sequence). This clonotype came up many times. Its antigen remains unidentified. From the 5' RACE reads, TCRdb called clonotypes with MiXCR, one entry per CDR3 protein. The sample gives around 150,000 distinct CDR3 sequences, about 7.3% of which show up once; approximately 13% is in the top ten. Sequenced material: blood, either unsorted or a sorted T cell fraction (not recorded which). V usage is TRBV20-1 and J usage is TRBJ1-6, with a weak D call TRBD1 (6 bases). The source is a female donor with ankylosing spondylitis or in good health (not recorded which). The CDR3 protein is CSASLTGLSYNSPLHF. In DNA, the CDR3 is TGCAGTGCTAGCCTAACAGGGCTCTCCTATAATTCACCCCTCCACTTT.